This record concerns one TCR beta chain sequence. The target antigen is unknown. The sample is drawn from a study of shared clonotypes between healthy human individuals. Whole-study context: CD4 naive and memory got three plates each, CD8 naive two, CD8 memory one. General study findings and limits: In contrast to clonotypes shared by all four donors, non-shared clonotypes had lower generation probabilities.

V lost 4 bases and J lost 4; bases outside the gene matches: 3. The CDR3 has 13 residues. Germline CDR1 reads MNHEY; CDR2 reads SMNVEV (reference sequence). The authors distributed each subset's genomic DNA evenly over several immunoSEQ plates. Libraries were prepared by immunoSEQ multiplex PCR; TCRdb keeps only in-frame clonotypes and omits some of them. The sample includes some 2.3 million clones, 93% of them seen just once. V is TRBV27 and J is TRBJ1-2, with TRBD1 matching 7 bases. The sequenced sample consisted of naive CD4+ T cells from PBMCs. Subset described: CD45RA+ positively selected. This clonotype was obtained from a man between 18 and 29 years old in good health. Some clones in this sample may be carry-over from other donors' samples. The CDR3 loop reads CASSWTGIYGYTF. CDR3 DNA: TGTGCCAGCAGTTGGACAGGCATCTATGGCTACACCTTC.